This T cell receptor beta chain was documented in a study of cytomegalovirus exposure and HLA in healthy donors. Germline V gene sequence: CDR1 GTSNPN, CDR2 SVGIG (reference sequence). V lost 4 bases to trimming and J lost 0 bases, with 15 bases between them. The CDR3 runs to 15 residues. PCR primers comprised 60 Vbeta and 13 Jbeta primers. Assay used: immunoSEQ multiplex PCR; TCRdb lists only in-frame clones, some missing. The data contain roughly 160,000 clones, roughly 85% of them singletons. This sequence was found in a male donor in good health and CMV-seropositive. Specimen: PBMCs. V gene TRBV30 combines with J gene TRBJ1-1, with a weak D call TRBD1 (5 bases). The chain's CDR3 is CAWNIIGGVNTEAFF. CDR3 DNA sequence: TGTGCCTGGAATATAATCGGGGGGGTGAACACTGAAGCTTTCTTT.